The TCR beta chain under discussion was sequenced for a study of regulatory T cells in long-lasting Graves disease. Study-wide results and limits: Persistent Graves' patients showed less TCR diversity than newly diagnosed patients showed.

A word on this clonotype: Its target is unknown. One junction end disagrees with the germline gene, perhaps due to a read error.

Time point described: newly diagnosed GD, antithyroid drugs for less than 3 months. PBMC-derived RNA was used for the TCR library. According to the study, TCR beta libraries were built with iRepertoire HTBI primers and CDR3-region Arm-PCR. TCRdb independently ran MiXCR on the multiplex PCR reads; one entry per CDR3 protein. The table includes over 400,000 distinct CDR3 sequences, about 14% detected once. Separately, the same data were catalogued under a study of T cells in Graves' hyperthyroidism and ophthalmopathy. That study reports: The HTBI primer set was used in a first-round RT-PCR of the TCR CDR3.

This specimen was peripheral blood mononuclear cells (PBMCs), taken at new diagnosis, from a patient treated with antithyroid drugs. The receptor's source is a woman aged 50 to 60 with Graves disease.

CDR3 nucleotide sequence: TGTGCCAGCAGCTTTAGGTGGCAGGGTAATGAAAAACTGCTTTTT. This gives the protein CASSFRWQGNEKLLF. The chain joins TRBV13 to TRBJ1-4; tentatively, D is TRBD1 (5 bases). The CDR3 covers 15 residues. Germline V lookup: CDR1 PRHDT, CDR2 FYEKMQ (reference sequence).